Each of the 23 T cell receptor beta chains below was sequenced from the same sample in a study of blood T cell repertoires in COVID-19. Repertoires were generated with immunoSEQ multiplex PCR, while TCRdb's copy carries only in-frame clones and drops some. The sample holds a few hundred thousand clones; roughly 88% are singletons and the top ten take under 15%. Sequencing was done on a sample of PBMCs or T cells enriched from blood (not recorded which). The source of these receptors is a woman between 50 and 59 years old with acute COVID-19.

The V gene is TRBV7-3, the J gene TRBJ2-1; 12 bases map to TRBD2. Germline values: CDR1 SGHTA, CDR2 FQGTGA. Trimming cost V 5 bases and J 6 bases; bases outside gene matches: 8. The CDR3 is 16 amino acids. For the CDR3, the DNA is TGTGCCAGCAGCGCCCACAGACTAGCGGGAGTCAATGAGCAGTTCTTC. Protein sequence: CASSAHRLAGVNEQFF.

The chain has TRBV9 and TRBJ2-1, with 7 bases aligning to TRBD2. The junction had 4 bases not matched to a gene; V was cut back by 4 bases and J by 6 bases. CDR1 is SGDLS, CDR2 YYNGEE, per germline. The CDR3 sequence is 13 residues long. In DNA form, the CDR3 reads TGTGCCAGCAGCCCGGGGGGTGCCAATGAGCAGTTCTTC. This codes for CASSPGGANEQFF. The variable domain in full, with the rest retrieved from reference TRBV9 and TRBJ2-1, is DSGVTQTPKHLITATGQRVTLRCSPRSGDLSVYWYQQSLDQGLQFLIQYYNGEERAKGNILERFSAQQFPDLHSELNLSSLELGDSALYFCASSPGGANEQFFGPGTRLTVL.

The rearrangement joins TRBV28 to TRBJ2-7, with 9 bases identical to TRBD1. Germline CDR1 is MDHEN and CDR2 is SYDVKM. CDR3 length: 15 amino acids. V lost 3 bases to trimming and J lost 5 bases; unmatched junction nucleotides: 8. The CDR3 reads CASSFSGTGSHEQYF. The DNA of the CDR3 is TGTGCCAGCAGTTTTTCCGGGACAGGGTCCCACGAGCAGTACTTC.

The chain carries TRBV19 and TRBJ1-1; possibly TRBD1 for D (5 bases). V gave up 9 bases and J gave up 0 bases, with 14 bases separating them. This CDR3 has 14 amino acids. Germline V gene lookup returns CDR1 LNHDA and CDR2 SQIVND (reference sequence). This CDR3 reads CASSDRPMNTEAFF. In DNA, the CDR3 is TGTGCCAGCTCCGACAGACCCATGAACACTGAAGCTTTCTTT.

The chain couples TRBV28 to TRBJ2-4; the D gene is possibly TRBD1 (5 bases). With 6 bases removed from V and 0 bases from J, the gap between germline ends came to 9 bases. This CDR3 spans 14 amino acids. The germline V gene has CDR1 MDHEN and CDR2 SYDVKM. The CDR3 here is CASRTGIAKNIQYF. The CDR3 DNA reads TGTGCCAGCAGAACAGGAATAGCCAAAAACATTCAGTACTTC.

This chain links TRBV5-1 with TRBJ1-5; D might be TRBD1 (6 bases). This CDR3 region has 15 residues. Trimming stripped 4 bases from V and 0 bases from J, with 11 bases between. Germline-derived CDR1 and CDR2 are SGHRS and YFSETQ. The CDR3 loop is CASSKDSYSNQPQHF. CDR3 DNA sequence: TGCGCCAGCAGCAAGGACAGTTATAGCAATCAGCCCCAGCATTTT.

This chain links TRBV19 with TRBJ2-5; TRBD2 is a possible D gene (6 bases). CDR1 and CDR2 from the germline V gene are LNHDA and SQIVND (reference sequence). V was cut by 9 bases and J by 4 bases, with 21 bases left in between. This CDR3 has 15 residues. The CDR3 sequence is CASRGLGPPGETQYF. In DNA, the CDR3 is TGTGCCAGCCGGGGGTTGGGACCCCCTGGAGAGACCCAGTACTTC.

This chain uses TRBV5-4 with TRBJ2-1; D might be TRBD1 (7 bases). The V gene's germline CDR1 is SGHNT and CDR2 YYREEE (reference sequence). The CDR3 has 15 residues. The V end lost 8 bases, the J end lost 4 bases, and 19 bases lay between the germline ends. The CDR3 nucleotides are TGTGCCAGTACGAACCTACAGGGGAGGTACAATGAGCAGTTCTTC. Protein: CASTNLQGRYNEQFF.

The V gene is TRBV23-1, the J gene TRBJ2-1, with D possibly being TRBD1 (5 bases). TRBV23-1 is an ORF, and what it does is uncertain. The ends were cut back, 7 bases at V and 5 bases at J, with 15 bases in the middle. The CDR3 is made up of 14 amino acids. CDR3 DNA: TGCGCCAGCAAGGGGCAGGGTGGAGACAATGAGCAGTTCTTC. It codes for CASKGQGGDNEQFF.

The V gene is TRBV6-5, the J gene TRBJ1-1; perhaps TRBD1 as D (5 bases). Trimming stripped 5 bases from V and 5 bases from J, with 9 bases between. Germline V gene data show CDR1 as MNHEY and CDR2 as SVGAGI. The CDR3 sequence is 12 residues long. The DNA of the CDR3 is TGTGCCAGCAGTCCTTCAGGGACTGAAGCTTTCTTT. Amino acids: CASSPSGTEAFF.

This clone appeared a few times. The chain is built from TRBV5-8 and TRBJ2-3, with 7 bases that match TRBD1. The CDR3 length is 15 residues. The V gene end was trimmed by 0 bases and the J gene end by 1 base; junction bases not matched to a gene: 2. CDR1 and CDR2 (germline): SGHTS, YDEGEE. CDR3 DNA sequence: TGTGCCAGCAGCTTGGGGACAGGACGCACAGATACGCAGTATTTT. Translated, it gives CASSLGTGRTDTQYF.

The chain combines TRBV3-1 (or the pseudogene TRBV3-2) with TRBJ2-7; D gene unclear. The CDR3 totals 14 residues. Looked up from germline, CDR1 is LGHDT and CDR2 is YNNKEL (reference sequence). Between the trimmed V and J ends, which lost 0 bases and 0 bases, there was a span of 6 bases. For the CDR3, the DNA is TGTGCCAGCAGCCAAGAGCAGTACTCCTACGAGCAGTACTTC. It is translated as CASSQEQYSYEQYF.

J is TRBJ1-1 and V is TRBV6-5; 8 nucleotides match TRBD1. The length of the CDR3 is 13 residues. Per germline, CDR1 MNHEY and CDR2 SVGAGI. With V trimmed by 6 bases and J by 2 bases, 2 bases remained unmatched. The CDR3 nucleotides are TGTGCCAGCAGAGCAGGGGGCAACACTGAAGCTTTCTTT. Translation gives CASRAGGNTEAFF.

This chain connects TRBV2 to TRBJ1-4; D possibly corresponds to TRBD1 (5 bases). The germline gives CDR1 SNHLY, CDR2 FYNNEI. The CDR3 consists of 14 residues. The V gene lost 1 base and the J gene lost 3 bases, with 6 bases spanning the gap. In DNA, the CDR3 is TGTGCCAGCAGTGAAGGACAGTCTAATGAAAAACTGTTTTTT. Its protein product is CASSEGQSNEKLFF.

The chain has TRBV6-4 and TRBJ2-3; the match to TRBD2 covers 7 bases. V shed 3 bases and J 1 base; nucleotides not matched to a gene: 4. The CDR3 consists of 15 residues. Germline-derived CDR1 and CDR2 are MRHNA and SNTAGT. CDR3 region: CASSDIAGGTDTQYF. The CDR3, as DNA: TGTGCCAGCAGTGATATCGCGGGAGGCACAGATACGCAGTATTTT.

Points on this clone: Different DNA sequences within this sample yield the same CDR3. This chain connects TRBV4-1 to TRBJ2-1, with D perhaps matching TRBD2 (5 bases). Deletions cut 3 bases from V and 0 bases from J, with 12 bases between. CDR1 and CDR2 from the germline V gene are MGHRA and YSYEKL. This CDR3 contains 16 residues. In nucleotides, the CDR3 is TGCGCCAGCAGCCAGCTAAGCGGAAGCTCCTACAATGAGCAGTTCTTC. This translates into CASSQLSGSSYNEQFF.

This chain uses TRBV5-1 with TRBJ2-3; the match to TRBD2 covers 10 bases. In germline, CDR1 is SGHRS, CDR2 YFSETQ. The J segment lost 0 bases and the V segment lost 4 bases, leaving 5 bases of the junction unmatched. The CDR3 has 16 amino acids. The DNA for the CDR3 is TGCGCCAGCAGCCGCTCGACTAGCGGGAGCACAGATACGCAGTATTTT. Its protein is CASSRSTSGSTDTQYF.

The chain is built from TRBV10-3 and TRBJ1-2; 8 positions agree with TRBD1. The CDR3 consists of 13 residues. CDR1 and CDR2 (germline): ENHRY, SYGVKD. The junction had 12 bases not matched to a gene; V was cut back by 5 bases and J by 13 bases. This CDR3 reads CAISSGQGSVCTF. The CDR3 DNA sequence: TGTGCCATCAGTTCAGGACAGGGTAGTGTTTGCACCTTC.

The chain carries TRBV7-2 and TRBJ2-5; 16 bases line up with TRBD2. The CDR3 spans 18 residues. Germline CDR1 and CDR2: SGHTA and FQGNSA. Germline trimming cut 5 bases from V and 4 bases from J; bases unmatched to any gene: 10. The CDR3 protein is CASSPRGLAGGGRETQYF. As DNA, the CDR3 is TGTGCCAGCAGCCCACGGGGACTAGCGGGAGGGGGGAGAGAGACCCAGTACTTC.

The chain is built from TRBV3-1 (or the pseudogene TRBV3-2) and TRBJ1-2; 7 positions match TRBD1. Germline V gene data show CDR1 as LGHDT and CDR2 as YNNKEL (reference sequence). The CDR3 totals 16 residues. The junction had 8 bases not matched to a gene; V was cut back by 0 bases and J by 4 bases. The DNA for the CDR3 is TGTGCCAGCAGCCAAGATCCCCTAGGGGGCCGCTATGGCTACACCTTC. Its protein product is CASSQDPLGGRYGYTF.

The chain employs TRBV5-5 and TRBJ1-6; the match to TRBD1 covers 10 bases. Per germline, CDR1 SGHKS and CDR2 YYEKEE (reference sequence). The CDR3 runs to 16 residues. Losses at the gene ends were 0 bases for V and 7 bases for J; bases not matched to a gene: 4. This CDR3 reads CASSLAGQGENSPLHF. In nucleotides, the CDR3 is TGTGCCAGCAGCTTGGCTGGACAGGGGGAAAATTCACCCCTCCACTTT.

This clone was detected only once. This chain connects TRBV28 to TRBJ1-3; the D gene is possibly TRBD1 (6 bases). The CDR3 spans 15 residues. Germline CDR1 reads MDHEN; CDR2 reads SYDVKM. With 5 bases removed from V and 0 bases from J, the gap between germline ends came to 11 bases. This chain's CDR3 is CASSLGTHSGNTIYF. In nucleotides, the CDR3 is TGTGCCAGCAGTCTCGGGACACACTCTGGAAACACCATATATTTT. Supplemented by reference TRBV28 and TRBJ1-3, the full variable domain reads DVKVTQSSRYLVKRTGEKVFLECVQDMDHENMFWYRQDPGLGLRLIYFSYDVKMKEKGDIPEGYSVSREKKERFSLILESASTNQTSMYLCASSLGTHSGNTIYFGEGSWLTVV.

This clone was recorded once. This rearrangement joins TRBV28 to TRBJ2-7; 14 nucleotides agree with TRBD2. The junction had 9 bases not matched to a gene; V was cut back by 2 bases and J by 0 bases. CDR3 length: 19 amino acids. Germline lookup yields CDR1 MDHEN and CDR2 SYDVKM. CDR3 nucleotide sequence: TGTGCCAGCAGTTTAGAGGGGACTAGCGGGAGTCCCCACTCCTACGAGCAGTACTTC. This sequence encodes CASSLEGTSGSPHSYEQYF. Full variable domain (missing parts from reference TRBV28 and TRBJ2-7): DVKVTQSSRYLVKRTGEKVFLECVQDMDHENMFWYRQDPGLGLRLIYFSYDVKMKEKGDIPEGYSVSREKKERFSLILESASTNQTSMYLCASSLEGTSGSPHSYEQYFGPGTRLTVT.